This T cell receptor (beta chain) was documented in a study of PD-1 blockade in classical Hodgkin lymphoma. Findings and limits, study-wide: Newly diagnosed patients were reported to start with lower TCR diversity than healthy donors.

This table comes from immunoSEQ multiplex PCR, and its TCRdb copy is limited to in-frame clones, with some not included. Of around 91,000 clones in the sample, approximately 80% were seen once. Germline loops: CDR1 MNHEY, CDR2 SMNVEV (reference sequence). This CDR3 is built from 13 residues. The V and J ends lost 5 bases and 4 bases, in that order; junction bases with no gene match: 4. In regard to this clone: Its antigen is unidentified.

No patient escaped relapse after autologous stem cell transplantation, and brentuximab vedotin exposure varied. The receptor was derived from a human donor with classical Hodgkin lymphoma. This chain joins TRBV27 and TRBJ1-2, with 7 bases that match TRBD1. The specimen comprised peripheral blood mononuclear cells (PBMCs), sampled before the second cycle of nivolumab. CDR3 DNA sequence: TGTGCCAGCAGTACGACAGGGCGCTATGGCTACACCTTC. Protein: CASSTTGRYGYTF.